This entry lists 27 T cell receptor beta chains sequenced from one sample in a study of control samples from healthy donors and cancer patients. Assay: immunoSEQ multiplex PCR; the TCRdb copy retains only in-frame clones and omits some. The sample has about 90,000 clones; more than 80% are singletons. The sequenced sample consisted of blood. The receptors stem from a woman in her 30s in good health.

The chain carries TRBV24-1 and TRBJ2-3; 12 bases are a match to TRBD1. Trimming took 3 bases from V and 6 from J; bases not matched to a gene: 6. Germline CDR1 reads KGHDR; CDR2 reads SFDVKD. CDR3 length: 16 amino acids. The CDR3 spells CATSDTGQGASDTQYF. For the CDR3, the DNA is TGTGCCACCAGTGATACGGGACAGGGGGCTTCTGATACGCAGTATTTT.

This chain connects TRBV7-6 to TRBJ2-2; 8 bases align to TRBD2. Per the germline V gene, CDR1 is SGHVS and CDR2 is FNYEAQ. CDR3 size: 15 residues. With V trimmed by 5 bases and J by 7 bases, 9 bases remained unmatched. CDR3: CASSTGLVGGGELFF. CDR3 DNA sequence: TGTGCCAGCAGCACGGGACTAGTCGGAGGCGGGGAGCTGTTTTTT.

In DNA, the CDR3 is TGTGCCAGCAGCCAATCCCGGGGGAGACGGTACGGCTACACCTTC. Translated, it gives CASSQSRGRRYGYTF. The chain carries TRBV16 and TRBJ1-2; a possible D gene is TRBD1 (5 bases). Germline lookup yields CDR1 KGHSY and CDR2 FQNENV. The V and J ends lost 0 bases and 8 bases respectively, with 16 bases between them. This CDR3 has 15 residues.

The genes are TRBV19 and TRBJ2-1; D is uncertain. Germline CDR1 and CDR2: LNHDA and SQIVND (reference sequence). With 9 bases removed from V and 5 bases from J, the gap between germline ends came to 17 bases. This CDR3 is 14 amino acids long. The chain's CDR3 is CASKLGHQNNEQFF. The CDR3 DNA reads TGTGCCAGCAAACTGGGCCATCAGAACAATGAGCAGTTCTTC.

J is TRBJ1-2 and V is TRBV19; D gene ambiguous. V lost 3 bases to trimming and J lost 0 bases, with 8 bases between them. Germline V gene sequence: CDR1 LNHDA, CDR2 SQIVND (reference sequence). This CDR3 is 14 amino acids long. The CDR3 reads CASSIKSSNYGYTF. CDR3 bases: TGTGCCAGTAGTATTAAGTCCTCTAACTATGGCTACACCTTC.

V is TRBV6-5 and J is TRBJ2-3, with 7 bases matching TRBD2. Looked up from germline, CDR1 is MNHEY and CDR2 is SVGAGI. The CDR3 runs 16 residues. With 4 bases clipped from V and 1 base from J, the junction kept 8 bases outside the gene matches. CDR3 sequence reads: CASSSPRSGGTDTQYF. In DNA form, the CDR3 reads TGTGCCAGCAGTTCCCCCAGGAGCGGGGGCACAGATACGCAGTATTTT.

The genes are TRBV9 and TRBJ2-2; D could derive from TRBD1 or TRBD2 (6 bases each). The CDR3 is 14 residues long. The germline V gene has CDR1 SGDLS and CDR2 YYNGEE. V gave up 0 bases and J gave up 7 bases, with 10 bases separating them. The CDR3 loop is CASSVEGGSGELFF. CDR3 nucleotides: TGTGCCAGCAGCGTAGAAGGGGGGAGCGGGGAGCTGTTTTTT.

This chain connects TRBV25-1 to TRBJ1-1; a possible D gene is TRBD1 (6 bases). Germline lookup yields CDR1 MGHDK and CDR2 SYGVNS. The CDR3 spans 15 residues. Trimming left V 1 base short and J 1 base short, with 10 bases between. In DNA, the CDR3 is TGTGCCAGCAGTGAATGGGGGGCTGGGAACACTGAAGCTTTCTTT. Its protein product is CASSEWGAGNTEAFF.

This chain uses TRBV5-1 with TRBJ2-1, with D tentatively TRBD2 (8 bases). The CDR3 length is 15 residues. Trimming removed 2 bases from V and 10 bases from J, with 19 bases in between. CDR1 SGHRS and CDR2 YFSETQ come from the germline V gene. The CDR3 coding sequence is TGCGCCAGCAGCTTCTCGAGCGGGAGAGGGGGCGAGCAGTTCTTC. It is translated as CASSFSSGRGGEQFF.

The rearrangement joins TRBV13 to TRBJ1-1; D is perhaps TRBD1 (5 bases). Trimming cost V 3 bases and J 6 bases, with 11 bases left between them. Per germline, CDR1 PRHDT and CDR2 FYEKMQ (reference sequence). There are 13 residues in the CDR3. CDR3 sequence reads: CASSLGSRAEAFF. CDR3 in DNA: TGTGCCAGCAGCTTGGGGAGCAGGGCTGAAGCTTTCTTT.

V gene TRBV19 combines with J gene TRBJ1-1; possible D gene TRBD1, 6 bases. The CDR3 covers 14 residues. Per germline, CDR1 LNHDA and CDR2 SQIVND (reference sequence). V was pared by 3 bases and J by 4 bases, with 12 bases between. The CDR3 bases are TGTGCCAGTAGTATTTCAGGGGCTGGCACTGAAGCTTTCTTT. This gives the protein CASSISGAGTEAFF.

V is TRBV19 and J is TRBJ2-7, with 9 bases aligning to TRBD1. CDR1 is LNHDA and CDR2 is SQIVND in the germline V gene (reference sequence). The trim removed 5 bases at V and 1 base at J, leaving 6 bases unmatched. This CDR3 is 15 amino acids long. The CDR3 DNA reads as TGTGCCAGTAGTCCGGGACAGGGAAGATCCTACGAGCAGTACTTC. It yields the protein CASSPGQGRSYEQYF. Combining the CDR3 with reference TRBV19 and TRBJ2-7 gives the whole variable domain DGGITQSPKYLFRKEGQNVTLSCEQNLNHDAMYWYRQDPGQGLRLIYYSQIVNDFQKGDIAEGYSVSREKKESFPLTVTSAQKNPTAFYLCASSPGQGRSYEQYFGPGTRLTVT.

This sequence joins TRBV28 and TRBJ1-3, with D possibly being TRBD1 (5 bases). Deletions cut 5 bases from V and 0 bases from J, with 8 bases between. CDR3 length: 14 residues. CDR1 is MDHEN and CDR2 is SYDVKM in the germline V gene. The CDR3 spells CASSRTGSGNTIYF. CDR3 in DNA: TGTGCCAGCAGTCGCACAGGCTCTGGAAACACCATATATTTT. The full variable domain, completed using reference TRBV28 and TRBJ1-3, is DVKVTQSSRYLVKRTGEKVFLECVQDMDHENMFWYRQDPGLGLRLIYFSYDVKMKEKGDIPEGYSVSREKKERFSLILESASTNQTSMYLCASSRTGSGNTIYFGEGSWLTVV.

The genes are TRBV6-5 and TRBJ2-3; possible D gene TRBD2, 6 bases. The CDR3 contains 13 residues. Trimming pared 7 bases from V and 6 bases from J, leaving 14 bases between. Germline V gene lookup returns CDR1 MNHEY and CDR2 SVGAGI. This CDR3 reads CASTPLRGDTQYF. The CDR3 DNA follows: TGTGCCAGCACCCCCCTACGGGGGGATACGCAGTATTTT.

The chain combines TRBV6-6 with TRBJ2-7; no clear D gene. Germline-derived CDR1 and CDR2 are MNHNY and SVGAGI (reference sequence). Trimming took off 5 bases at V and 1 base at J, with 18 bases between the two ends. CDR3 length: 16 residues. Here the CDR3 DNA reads TGTGCCAGCAGTACCGTTCCGATCGCCTCATCCTACGAGCAGTACTTC. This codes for CASSTVPIASSYEQYF.

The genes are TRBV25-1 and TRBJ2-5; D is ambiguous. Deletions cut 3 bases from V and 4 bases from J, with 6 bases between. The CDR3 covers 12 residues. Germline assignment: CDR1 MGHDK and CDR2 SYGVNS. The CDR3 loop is CASSEHRETQYF. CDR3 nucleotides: TGTGCCAGCAGTGAGCACAGAGAGACCCAGTACTTC.

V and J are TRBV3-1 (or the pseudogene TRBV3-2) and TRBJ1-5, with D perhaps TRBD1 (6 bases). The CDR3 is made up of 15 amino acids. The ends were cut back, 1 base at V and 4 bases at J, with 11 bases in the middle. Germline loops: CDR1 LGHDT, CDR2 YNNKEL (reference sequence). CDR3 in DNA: TGTGCCAGCAGCCAAGGGAGACAGGTGAATCAGCCCCAGCATTTT. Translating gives CASSQGRQVNQPQHF.

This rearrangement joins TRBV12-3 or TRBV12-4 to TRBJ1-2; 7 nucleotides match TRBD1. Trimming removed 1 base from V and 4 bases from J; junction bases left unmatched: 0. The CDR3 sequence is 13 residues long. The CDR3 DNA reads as TGTGCCAGCAGTTTAGGACAGGGCTATGGCTACACCTTC. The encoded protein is CASSLGQGYGYTF.

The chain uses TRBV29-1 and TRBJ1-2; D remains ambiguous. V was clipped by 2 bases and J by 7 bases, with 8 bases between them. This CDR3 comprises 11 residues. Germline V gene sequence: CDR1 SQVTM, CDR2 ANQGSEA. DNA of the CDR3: TGCAGCGTTGAATCTGTTCGTGGCTACACCTTC. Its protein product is CSVESVRGYTF. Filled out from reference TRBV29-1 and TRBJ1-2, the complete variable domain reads SAVISQKPSRDICQRGTSLTIQCQVDSQVTMMFWYRQQPGQSLTLIATANQGSEATYESGFVIDKFPISRPNLTFSTLTVSNMSPEDSSIYLCSVESVRGYTFGSGTRLTVV.

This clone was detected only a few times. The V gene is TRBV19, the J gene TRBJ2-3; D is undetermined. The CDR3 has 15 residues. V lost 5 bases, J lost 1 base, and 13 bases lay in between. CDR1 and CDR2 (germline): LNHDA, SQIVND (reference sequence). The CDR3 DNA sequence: TGTGCCAGTAGTGGCAGTGTGTCGGGCACAGATACGCAGTATTTT. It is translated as CASSGSVSGTDTQYF.

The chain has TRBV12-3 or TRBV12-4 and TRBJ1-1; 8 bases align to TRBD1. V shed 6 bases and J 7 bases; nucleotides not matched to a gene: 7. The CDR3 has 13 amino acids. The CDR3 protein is CASRTGGEVEAFF. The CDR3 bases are TGTGCCAGCAGAACAGGGGGAGAAGTTGAAGCTTTCTTT.

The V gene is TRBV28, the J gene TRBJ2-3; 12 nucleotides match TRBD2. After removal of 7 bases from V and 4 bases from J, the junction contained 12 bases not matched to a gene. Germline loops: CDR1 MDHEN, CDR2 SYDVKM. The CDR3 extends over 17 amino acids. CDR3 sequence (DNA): TGTGCCAGCACCGCTAGCGGGGGGGCTGAGTTTTCAGATACGCAGTATTTT. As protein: CASTASGGAEFSDTQYF.

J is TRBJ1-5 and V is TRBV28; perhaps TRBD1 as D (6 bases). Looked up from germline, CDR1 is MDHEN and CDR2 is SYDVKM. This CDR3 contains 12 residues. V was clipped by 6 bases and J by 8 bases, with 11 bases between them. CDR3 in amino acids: CASRTGSKPQHF. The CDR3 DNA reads TGTGCCAGCAGAACAGGGAGTAAGCCCCAGCATTTT.

Here the CDR3 DNA reads TGTGCCAGCAGCTCCGGGACAGTCAATGAAAAACTGTTTTTT. This codes for CASSSGTVNEKLFF. The J gene is TRBJ1-4, the V gene TRBV5-4; TRBD1 matches 7 bases. Trimming at V came to 3 bases and at J to 5 bases, leaving 4 bases not matched to a gene. The germline V gene encodes CDR1 SGHNT and CDR2 YYREEE (reference sequence). This CDR3 is 14 amino acids long.

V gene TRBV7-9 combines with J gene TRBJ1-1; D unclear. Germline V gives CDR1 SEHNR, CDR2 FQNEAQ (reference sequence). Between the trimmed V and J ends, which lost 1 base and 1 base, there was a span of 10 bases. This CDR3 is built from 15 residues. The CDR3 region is CASSLVPTWNTEAFF. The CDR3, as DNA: TGTGCCAGCAGCTTAGTTCCCACCTGGAACACTGAAGCTTTCTTT.

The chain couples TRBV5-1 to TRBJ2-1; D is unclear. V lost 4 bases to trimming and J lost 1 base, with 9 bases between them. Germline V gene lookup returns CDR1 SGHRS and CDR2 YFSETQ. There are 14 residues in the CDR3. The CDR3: CASSEVSSYNEQFF. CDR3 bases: TGCGCCAGCAGCGAGGTTAGTTCCTACAATGAGCAGTTCTTC.

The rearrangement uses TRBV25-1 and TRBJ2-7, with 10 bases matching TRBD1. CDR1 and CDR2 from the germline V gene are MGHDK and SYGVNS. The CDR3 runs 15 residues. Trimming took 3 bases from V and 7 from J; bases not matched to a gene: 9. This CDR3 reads CASSDGTGAFLEQYF. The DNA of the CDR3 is TGTGCCAGCAGTGACGGGACAGGGGCCTTCTTGGAGCAGTACTTC.